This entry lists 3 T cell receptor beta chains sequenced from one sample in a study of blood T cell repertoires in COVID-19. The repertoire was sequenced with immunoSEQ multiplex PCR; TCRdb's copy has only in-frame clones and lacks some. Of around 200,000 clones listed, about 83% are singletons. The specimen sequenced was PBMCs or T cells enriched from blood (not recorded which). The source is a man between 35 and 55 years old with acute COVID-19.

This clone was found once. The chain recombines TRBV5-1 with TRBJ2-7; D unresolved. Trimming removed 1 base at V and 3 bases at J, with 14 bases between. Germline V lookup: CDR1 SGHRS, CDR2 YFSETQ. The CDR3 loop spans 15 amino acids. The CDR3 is CASSLFSSPNYEQYF. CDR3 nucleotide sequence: TGCGCCAGCAGCTTGTTTTCAAGCCCCAACTACGAGCAGTACTTC.

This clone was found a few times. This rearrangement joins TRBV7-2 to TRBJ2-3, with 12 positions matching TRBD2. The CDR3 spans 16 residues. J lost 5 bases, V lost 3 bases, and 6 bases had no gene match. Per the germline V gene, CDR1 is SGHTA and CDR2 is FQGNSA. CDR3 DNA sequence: TGTGCCAGCAGCTTCGCTAGCGGGAGGGCCGTAGATACGCAGTATTTT. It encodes CASSFASGRAVDTQYF.

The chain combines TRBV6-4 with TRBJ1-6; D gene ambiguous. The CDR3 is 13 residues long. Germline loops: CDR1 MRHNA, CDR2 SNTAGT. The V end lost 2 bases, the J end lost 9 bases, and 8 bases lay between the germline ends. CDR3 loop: CASSDVAGSPLHF. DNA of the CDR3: TGTGCCAGCAGTGACGTGGCGGGTTCACCCCTCCACTTT.